One sample yielded the 20 T cell receptor beta chains listed below, sequenced in a study of OX40 agonist ivuxolimab in advanced cancers. This table comes from immunoSEQ multiplex PCR, and its TCRdb copy is limited to in-frame clones, with some not included. The sample consists of around 71,000 clones, roughly nine tenths of them appearing once. Sequenced here: CD4+ or CD8+ T cells sorted from blood, sampled in a trial of the OX40 agonist ivuxolimab. The receptors shown here come from an adult with an advanced solid tumor such as melanoma, head and neck, liver or kidney cancer.

J is TRBJ2-7 and V is TRBV5-1; 8 bases fit TRBD1. Germline V lookup: CDR1 SGHRS, CDR2 YFSETQ. This CDR3 contains 16 residues. V trimming: 4 bases; J trimming: 0 bases; junction bases outside the gene matches: 9. Here the CDR3 reads CASSPYRDRSSYEQYF. Here the CDR3 DNA reads TGCGCCAGCAGCCCCTACCGGGACAGGAGCTCCTACGAGCAGTACTTC.

This sequence joins TRBV5-4 and TRBJ2-1, with TRBD2 matching over 15 bases. V lost 7 bases and J lost 9; bases outside the gene matches: 5. CDR1 and CDR2 from the germline V gene are SGHNT and YYREEE (reference sequence). The CDR3 totals 14 residues. The CDR3 loop is CASGLAGGPGEQFF. CDR3 nucleotides: TGTGCCAGCGGACTAGCGGGAGGGCCTGGTGAGCAGTTCTTC. The full variable domain, rest sourced from reference TRBV5-4 and TRBJ2-1, is ETGVTQSPTHLIKTRGQQVTLRCSSQSGHNTVSWYQQALGQGPQFIFQYYREEENGRGNFPPRFSGLQFPNYSSELNVNALELDDSALYLCASGLAGGPGEQFFGPGTRLTVL.

The chain uses TRBV10-3 and TRBJ1-6; maybe TRBD1 (6 bases). Germline loops: CDR1 ENHRY, CDR2 SYGVKD. Trimming removed 6 bases from V and 7 bases from J, with 13 bases in between. This CDR3 is built from 14 residues. CDR3 sequence reads: CAIRGGSENSPLHF. For the CDR3, the DNA is TGTGCCATCAGGGGGGGCTCAGAGAATTCACCCCTCCACTTT.

The rearrangement joins TRBV28 to TRBJ2-1; TRBD2 aligns across 7 bases. J was trimmed by 10 bases and V by 2 bases; bases with no gene match: 14. Germline V gene sequence: CDR1 MDHEN, CDR2 SYDVKM. The CDR3 covers 16 residues. The CDR3 is CASSLIGWGGRNEQFF. CDR3 in DNA: TGTGCCAGCAGTTTAATCGGTTGGGGCGGGAGAAACGAGCAGTTCTTC.

This clone occurred a few times. The chain is built from TRBV7-9 and TRBJ1-3, with D unresolved. Germline V gives CDR1 SEHNR, CDR2 FQNEAQ (reference sequence). Trimming pared 0 bases from V and 0 bases from J, leaving 6 bases between. This CDR3 region has 15 residues. This CDR3 is CASSLAMGSGNTIYF. For the CDR3, the DNA is TGTGCCAGCAGCTTAGCGATGGGCTCTGGAAACACCATATATTTT.

The gene calls are TRBV6-1 and TRBJ2-3; 10 positions match TRBD2. The germline gives CDR1 MNHNS, CDR2 SASEGT. V gave up 4 bases and J gave up 5 bases; unmatched junction bases: 6. CDR3 length: 15 amino acids. This CDR3 reads CASSVLGTSEDTQYF. The CDR3 DNA is TGTGCCAGCAGTGTACTCGGGACTAGCGAAGATACGCAGTATTTT.

This chain uses TRBV28 with TRBJ1-4; D call uncertain. The CDR3 sequence is 13 residues long. V was shortened by 2 bases and J by 4 bases, with 5 bases between the two germline ends. Germline loops: CDR1 MDHEN, CDR2 SYDVKM. CDR3 nucleotide sequence: TGTGCCAGCAGTTTACCCTATAATGAAAAACTGTTTTTT. It specifies CASSLPYNEKLFF.

The rearrangement joins TRBV5-4 to TRBJ1-5; D gene ambiguous. The CDR3 length is 12 residues. Germline CDR1 is SGHNT and CDR2 is YYREEE (reference sequence). The germline V and J ends were trimmed by 2 bases and 5 bases, with 5 bases remaining between them. The CDR3 coding sequence is TGTGCCAGCAGCTTTCTGGATCAGCCCCAGCATTTT. The encoded protein is CASSFLDQPQHF.

The chain combines TRBV28 with TRBJ2-5; D tentatively reads TRBD1 or TRBD2 (5 bases each). The CDR3 spans 15 residues. Trimming shortened V by 4 bases and J by 1 base, and 13 bases separated the two germline ends. The V gene's germline CDR1 is MDHEN and CDR2 SYDVKM. The CDR3 region is CASSYAGGVQETQYF. For the CDR3, the DNA is TGTGCCAGCAGTTATGCTGGGGGAGTCCAAGAGACCCAGTACTTC.

The rearrangement joins TRBV7-2 to TRBJ2-5; maybe TRBD1 (5 bases). Trimming left V 5 bases short and J 7 bases short, with 8 bases between. The CDR3 covers 11 residues. CDR1 SGHTA and CDR2 FQGNSA come from the germline V gene. The DNA for the CDR3 is TGTGCCAGCAGCCTCCAGGGGACCCAGTACTTC. Amino acids: CASSLQGTQYF.

V gene TRBV6-1 combines with J gene TRBJ2-7; a weak D match, TRBD1 (6 bases). The CDR3 is 11 amino acids. Germline V gene sequence: CDR1 MNHNS, CDR2 SASEGT. Between the trimmed V and J ends, which lost 5 bases and 5 bases, there was a span of 7 bases. For the CDR3, the DNA is TGTGCCAGCAGTTACAGGGACGAGCAGTACTTC. Its translation: CASSYRDEQYF.

The rearrangement links TRBV30 to TRBJ2-2; D assignment may be TRBD1 or TRBD2 (5 bases each). Looked up from germline, CDR1 is GTSNPN and CDR2 is SVGIG (reference sequence). The CDR3 has 16 amino acids. V lost 1 base and J 3 bases, leaving 15 bases between the germline ends. The CDR3: CAWSALGESDTGELFF. CDR3 sequence (DNA): TGTGCCTGGAGTGCCCTGGGGGAATCGGACACCGGGGAGCTGTTTTTT.

The CDR3 DNA is TGTGCCAGCTCACCGGGGCAACTCAATGAGCAGTTCTTC. Its protein is CASSPGQLNEQFF. V is TRBV18 and J is TRBJ2-1; a weak D match, TRBD1 (5 bases). The V gene lost 3 bases and the J gene lost 6 bases, with 9 bases spanning the gap. Germline CDR1 reads KGHSH; CDR2 reads LQKENI. The CDR3 runs 13 residues.

This clone is a singleton in its sample. The chain has TRBV6-5 and TRBJ2-7, with TRBD1 matching over 9 bases. The length of the CDR3 is 15 residues. J lost 5 bases, V lost 6 bases, and 11 bases had no gene match. Per germline, CDR1 MNHEY and CDR2 SVGAGI. The CDR3 is CASSPLGTGSDEQYF. The CDR3 DNA reads as TGTGCCAGCAGCCCCTTAGGGACAGGGTCCGACGAGCAGTACTTC.

The chain combines TRBV7-9 with TRBJ1-3; unclear D gene. Trimming removed 8 bases at V and 0 bases at J, with 8 bases between. The germline V gene encodes CDR1 SEHNR and CDR2 FQNEAQ (reference sequence). This CDR3 comprises 13 residues. The CDR3 loop is CASVAFSGNTIYF. CDR3 sequence (DNA): TGTGCCAGCGTAGCCTTCTCTGGAAACACCATATATTTT. The entire variable domain, with the rest obtained from reference TRBV7-9 and TRBJ1-3, is as follows: DTGVSQNPRHKITKRGQNVTFRCDPISEHNRLYWYRQTLGQGPEFLTYFQNEAQLEKSRLLSDRFSAERPKGSFSTLEIQRTEQGDSAMYLCASVAFSGNTIYFGEGSWLTVV.

This clone came up a few times. In nucleotides, the CDR3 is TGTGCCAGCTCACCGGGACAGAACAATGAGCAGTTCTTC. Translating gives CASSPGQNNEQFF. The gene calls are TRBV18 and TRBJ2-1; 7 positions agree with TRBD1. Germline CDR1 is KGHSH and CDR2 is LQKENI. After removal of 3 bases from V and 5 bases from J, the junction contained 1 base not matched to a gene. The CDR3 runs 13 residues.

This clone was seen a single time. J is TRBJ1-2 and V is TRBV28, with 8 nucleotides matching TRBD1. Per germline, CDR1 MDHEN and CDR2 SYDVKM. There are 12 residues in the CDR3. V gave up 5 bases and J gave up 7 bases; unmatched junction bases: 3. CDR3 nucleotide sequence: TGTGCCAGCAGTGCTGACAGGGGTGGCTACACCTTC. Translated: CASSADRGGYTF.

The rearrangement joins TRBV6-5 to TRBJ1-5; D is uncertain. With 9 bases removed from V and 2 bases from J, the gap between germline ends came to 17 bases. The CDR3 loop spans 15 amino acids. The germline gives CDR1 MNHEY, CDR2 SVGAGI. The CDR3 here is CASSFSLDGNQPQHF. The DNA of the CDR3 is TGTGCCAGTTCATTCTCCCTGGATGGCAATCAGCCCCAGCATTTT.

The chain has TRBV28 and TRBJ2-2; 11 nucleotides match TRBD1. CDR3 length equals 14 residues. V lost 5 bases and J lost 9; bases outside the gene matches: 5. CDR1 and CDR2 from the germline V gene are MDHEN and SYDVKM. In nucleotides, the CDR3 is TGTGCCAGCAGTCCGGGACAGGGGGACAGGGAGCTGTTTTTT. As protein: CASSPGQGDRELFF.

The V call is TRBV2, the J call TRBJ1-5; D uncertain. V lost 2 bases and J lost 7, with 12 bases in between. The germline V gene encodes CDR1 SNHLY and CDR2 FYNNEI. The CDR3 has 14 residues. The CDR3 nucleotides read TGTGCCAGCAGTGAATACAAGGGTCGGCAGCCCCAGCATTTT. Amino acid sequence: CASSEYKGRQPQHF.